This T cell receptor beta chain was profiled in a study of memory CD4+ T cells and cytomegalovirus serostatus. The germline CDR1 and CDR2 sequences are MDHEN and SYDVKM. The V end lost 7 bases, the J end lost 0 bases, and 6 bases lay between the germline ends. The CDR3 sequence is 13 residues long. The sort gate was single viable CD3+CD4+CD8-CD45RO+ cells for memory CD4+ T cells. CMV serostatus came from serum IgG against pp150, pp28, p38, p52. Profiling relied on immunoSEQ multiplex PCR, and the TCRdb table lists in-frame clones only, not all of them. Here the sample spans fewer than 35,000 clones, 75% to 85% being singletons.

V gene TRBV28 combines with J gene TRBJ1-4; no reliable D call. Source material: memory CD4+ T cells from blood. This TCR was recovered from an adult in good health and CMV-seronegative. CDR3 region: CASTAATNEKLFF. In DNA form, the CDR3 reads TGTGCCAGCACAGCTGCAACTAATGAAAAACTGTTTTTT.